This T cell receptor (beta chain) comes out of a study of blood T cell repertoires in COVID-19. Study information: COVID-19 samples collected from the United States, Italy and Spain covered acute and convalescent phases. Sample material is recorded as cDNA or gDNA derived from T cells, B-cell-depleted T cells, or PBMCs.

The germline V gene has CDR1 SGHAT and CDR2 FQNNGV. V was trimmed by 5 bases and J by 0 bases, leaving 14 bases between them. The CDR3 has 16 amino acids. Authors' methods: Amplification of reference gene primers provided the estimated nucleated cell counts. Some clones are missing from TCRdb's copy, which holds only in-frame ones; the method was immunoSEQ multiplex PCR. Clone size and the V and J calls come from that table; the DNA yielded D and trimming. The sample has around 270,000 clones, around nine tenths seen once. This clonotype was sampled from a man aged 35 to 55 who had recovered from COVID-19. Sequenced input: peripheral blood. The chain recombines TRBV11-2 with TRBJ2-4, with TRBD1 as a possible D gene (6 bases). DNA of the CDR3: TGTGCCAGCAGCCTCACAGGGACGTCAGCCAAAAACATTCAGTACTTC. This translates into CASSLTGTSAKNIQYF. Combining the CDR3 with reference TRBV11-2 and TRBJ2-4 gives the whole variable domain EAGVAQSPRYKIIEKRQSVAFWCNPISGHATLYWYQQILGQGPKLLIQFQNNGVVDDSQLPKDRFSAERLKGVDSTLKIQPAKLEDSAVYLCASSLTGTSAKNIQYFGAGTRLSVL.